This TCR beta chain was retrieved from a study of cytomegalovirus exposure and HLA in healthy donors. Data came from immunoSEQ multiplex PCR; TCRdb stores just in-frame clones and leaves some out. The repertoire holds roughly 58,000 clones, with around 90% as singletons. With regard to this clone: The antigen is unknown.

Regarding the study as a whole: CMV antigen specificity was confirmed in vitro for three CMV-associated chains. With high specificity and sensitivity, the classifier reportedly diagnosed cytomegalovirus status. In the approximately 130 validation repertoires, a later analysis found that first-cohort TCR clusters tended to co-occur.

The donors were part of the validation cohort of more than 90 subjects. That cohort was separate from the first cohort, which comprised under 700 subjects. V shed 5 bases, J shed 1 base, and the junction held 7 bases outside the gene matches. The CDR3 extends over 15 amino acids. The germline V gene has CDR1 SGHTA and CDR2 FQGNSA. This receptor was taken from a man in his late teens or twenties in good health and CMV-seronegative. The chain links TRBV7-2 to TRBJ2-5; TRBD1 matches 7 bases. The sequencing input was PBMCs. The DNA of the CDR3 is TGTGCCAGCAGCCGTACGACAGGGTTCCAAGAGACCCAGTACTTC. Amino acid sequence: CASSRTTGFQETQYF.